The 4 T cell receptor beta chains presented below share a single source sample, sequenced in a study of T cells after yellow fever vaccination. TCRdb recomputed calls from the 5' RACE reads with MiXCR, one row per CDR3 protein. Of around 250,000 distinct CDR3 sequences listed, roughly 7.2% are singletons. Sequences were derived from CD4+ T cells sorted from PBMCs, sampled 15 days after the yellow fever booster vaccination. The receptors originated from a man aged 30 to 45 who received the YFV17D yellow fever vaccine.

This clonotype was counted many times. This rearrangement joins TRBV14 to TRBJ2-3; the D is unclear. CDR3 length: 14 residues. The germline V gene encodes CDR1 SGHDN and CDR2 FVKESK. Trimming removed 2 bases from V and 6 bases from J, with 12 bases in between. The CDR3 bases are TGTGCCAGCAGCCAACACGCAGGTGGCGATACGCAGTATTTT. It codes for CASSQHAGGDTQYF.

This clonotype was detected only a few times. The V gene is TRBV7-2, the J gene TRBJ1-2; D unclear. This CDR3 contains 16 residues. Germline values: CDR1 SGHTA, CDR2 FQGNSA. Trimming took off 8 bases at V and 3 bases at J, with 22 bases between the two ends. CDR3 sequence reads: CASLYSGGHTYYGYTF. Written as DNA, the CDR3 is TGTGCCAGCTTATATTCCGGAGGGCATACATACTATGGCTACACCTTC.

This clonotype has at least ten counts. This sequence joins TRBV12-3 or TRBV12-4 and TRBJ2-3, with no clear D. The CDR3 is made up of 12 amino acids. Trimming shortened V by 6 bases and J by 8 bases, and 12 bases separated the two germline ends. This chain's CDR3 is CASSSSLATQYF. As DNA, the CDR3 is TGTGCCAGCAGCTCCTCCCTCGCTACGCAGTATTTT.

This clonotype was detected ten times or more. The rearrangement uses TRBV6-5 and TRBJ2-2, with D possibly being TRBD2 (5 bases). Looked up from germline, CDR1 is MNHEY and CDR2 is SVGAGI. V lost 2 bases and J lost 6, with 19 bases in between. This CDR3 is 17 amino acids long. The CDR3 reads CASSYLPPGSRPGELFF. The CDR3, as DNA: TGTGCCAGCAGTTACCTCCCCCCGGGGAGTCGCCCCGGGGAGCTGTTTTTT.